This TCR beta chain was found in a study of T cells in tumors after PD-1 blockade. Study details: Patients had no prior checkpoint blockade, systemic immunosuppressants, or anti-cancer therapy within 4 weeks. Mean per blood sample: some 100,000 templates (about 24,000-260,000), some 36,000 unique clonotypes. Either cemiplimab 350 mg every 2 weeks or pembrolizumab 200 mg every 3 weeks was given.

This CDR3 has 12 amino acids. CDR1 is KGHSY and CDR2 is FQNENV in the germline V gene. Unmatched junction bases numbered 2, after V lost 4 bases and J lost 6 bases. Repertoires were generated with immunoSEQ multiplex PCR, while TCRdb's copy carries only in-frame clones and drops some. The table records roughly 59,000 clones, roughly 77% of them present only once. A remark on this clone: The antigen remains unidentified.

Study-level points and caveats: Peripheral recruitment is suggested, as some novel exhausted tumor clones were in pre-treatment blood.

V gene TRBV16 combines with J gene TRBJ2-5, with 7 bases aligning to TRBD1. This sequence originates from a human donor with basal cell carcinoma. The sequences come from PBMCs, collected before anti-PD-1 treatment. The CDR3, as DNA: TGTGCCAGCAGCCGACAGGGAAAGACCCAGTACTTC. Amino acid sequence: CASSRQGKTQYF.